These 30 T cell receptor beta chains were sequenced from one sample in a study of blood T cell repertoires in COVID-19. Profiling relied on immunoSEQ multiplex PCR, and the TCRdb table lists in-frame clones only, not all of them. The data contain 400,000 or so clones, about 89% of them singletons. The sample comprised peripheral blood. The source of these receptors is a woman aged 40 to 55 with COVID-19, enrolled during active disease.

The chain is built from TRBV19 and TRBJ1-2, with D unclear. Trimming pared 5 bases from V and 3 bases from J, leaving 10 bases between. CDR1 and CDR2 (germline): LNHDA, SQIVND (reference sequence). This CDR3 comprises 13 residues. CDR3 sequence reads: CASSSGFYYGYTF. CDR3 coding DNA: TGTGCCAGTAGTTCGGGGTTCTACTATGGCTACACCTTC.

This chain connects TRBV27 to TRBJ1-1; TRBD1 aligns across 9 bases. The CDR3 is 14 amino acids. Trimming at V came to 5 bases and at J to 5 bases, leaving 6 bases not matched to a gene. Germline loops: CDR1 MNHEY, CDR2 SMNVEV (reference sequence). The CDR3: CASSPTGGHTEAFF. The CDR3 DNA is TGTGCCAGCAGTCCGACAGGGGGGCATACTGAAGCTTTCTTT.

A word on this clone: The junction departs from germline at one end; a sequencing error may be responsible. The DNA of the CDR3 is TGTGCCAGCTGCTTGGGGGGCGGGACGGGGGATAATTCACCCCTCCACTTT. This translates into CASCLGGGTGDNSPLHF. The V and J genes are TRBV5-7 and TRBJ1-6, with D maybe TRBD1 (6 bases). TRBV5-7 is given ORF status, its function remaining uncertain. This CDR3 comprises 17 residues.

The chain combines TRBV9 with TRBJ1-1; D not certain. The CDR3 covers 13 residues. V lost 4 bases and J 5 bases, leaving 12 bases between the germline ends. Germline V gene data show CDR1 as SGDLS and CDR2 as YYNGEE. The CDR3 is CASSQLGGTEAFF. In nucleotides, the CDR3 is TGTGCCAGCAGCCAGCTGGGAGGAACTGAAGCTTTCTTT.

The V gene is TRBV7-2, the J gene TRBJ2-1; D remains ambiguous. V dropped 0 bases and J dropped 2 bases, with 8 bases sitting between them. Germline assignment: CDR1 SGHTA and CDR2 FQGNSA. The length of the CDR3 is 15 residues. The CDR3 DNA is TGTGCCAGCAGCTTAGCCCCGGTGACCTACAATGAGCAGTTCTTC. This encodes CASSLAPVTYNEQFF.

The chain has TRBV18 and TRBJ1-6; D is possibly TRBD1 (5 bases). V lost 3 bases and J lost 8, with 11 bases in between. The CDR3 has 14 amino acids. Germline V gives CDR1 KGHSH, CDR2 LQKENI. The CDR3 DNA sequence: TGTGCCAGCTCACCCCAGGGTGGAGATTCACCCCTCCACTTT. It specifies CASSPQGGDSPLHF.

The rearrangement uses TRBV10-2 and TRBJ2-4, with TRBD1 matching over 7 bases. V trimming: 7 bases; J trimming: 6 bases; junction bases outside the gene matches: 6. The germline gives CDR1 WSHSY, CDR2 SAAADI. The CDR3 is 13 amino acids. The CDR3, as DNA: TGCGCCAGCACCTGGGACAGTGGAAACATTCAGTACTTC. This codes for CASTWDSGNIQYF.

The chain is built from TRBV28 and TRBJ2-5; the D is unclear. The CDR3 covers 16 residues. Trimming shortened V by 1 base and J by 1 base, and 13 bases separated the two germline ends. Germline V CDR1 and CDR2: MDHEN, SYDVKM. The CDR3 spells CASSLFGPGSQETQYF. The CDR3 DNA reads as TGTGCCAGCAGTTTATTCGGTCCGGGTTCCCAAGAGACCCAGTACTTC.

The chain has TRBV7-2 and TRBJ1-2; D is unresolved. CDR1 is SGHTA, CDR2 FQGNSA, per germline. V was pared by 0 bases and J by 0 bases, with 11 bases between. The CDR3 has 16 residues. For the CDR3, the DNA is TGTGCCAGCAGCTTAGCATCAGGAACAACTAACTATGGCTACACCTTC. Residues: CASSLASGTTNYGYTF. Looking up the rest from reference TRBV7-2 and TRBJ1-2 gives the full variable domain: GAGVSQSPSNKVTEKGKDVELRCDPISGHTALYWYRQSLGQGLEFLIYFQGNSAPDKSGLPSDRFSAERTGGSVSTLTIQRTQQEDSAVYLCASSLASGTTNYGYTFGSGTRLTVV.

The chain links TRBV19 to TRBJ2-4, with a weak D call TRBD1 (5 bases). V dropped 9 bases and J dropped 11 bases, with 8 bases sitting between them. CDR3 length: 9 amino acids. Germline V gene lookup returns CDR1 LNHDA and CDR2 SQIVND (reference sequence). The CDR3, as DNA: TGTGCCAGCGACAGTTTTCAGTACTTC. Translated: CASDSFQYF. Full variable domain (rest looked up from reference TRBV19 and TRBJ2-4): DGGITQSPKYLFRKEGQNVTLSCEQNLNHDAMYWYRQDPGQGLRLIYYSQIVNDFQKGDIAEGYSVSREKKESFPLTVTSAQKNPTAFYLCASDSFQYFGAGTRLSVL.

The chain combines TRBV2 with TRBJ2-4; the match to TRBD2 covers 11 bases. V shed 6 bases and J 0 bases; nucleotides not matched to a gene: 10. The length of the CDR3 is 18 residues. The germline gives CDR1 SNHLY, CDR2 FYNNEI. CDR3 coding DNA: TGTGCCAGCAGGGAAACTAGCGGGGGTAACCTAGCCAAAAACATTCAGTACTTC. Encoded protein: CASRETSGGNLAKNIQYF.

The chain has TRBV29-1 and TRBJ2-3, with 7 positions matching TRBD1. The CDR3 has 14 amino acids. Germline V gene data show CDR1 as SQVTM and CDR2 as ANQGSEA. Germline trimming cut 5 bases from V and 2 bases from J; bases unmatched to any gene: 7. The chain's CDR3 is CSVRGTDPTDTQYF. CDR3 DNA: TGCAGCGTTCGTGGGACAGACCCCACAGATACGCAGTATTTT.

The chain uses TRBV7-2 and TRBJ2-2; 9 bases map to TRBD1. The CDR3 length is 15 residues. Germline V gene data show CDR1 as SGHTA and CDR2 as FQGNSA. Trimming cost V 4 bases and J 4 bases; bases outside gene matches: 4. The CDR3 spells CASSWDRVVTGELFF. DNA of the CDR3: TGTGCCAGCAGCTGGGACAGGGTGGTCACCGGGGAGCTGTTTTTT.

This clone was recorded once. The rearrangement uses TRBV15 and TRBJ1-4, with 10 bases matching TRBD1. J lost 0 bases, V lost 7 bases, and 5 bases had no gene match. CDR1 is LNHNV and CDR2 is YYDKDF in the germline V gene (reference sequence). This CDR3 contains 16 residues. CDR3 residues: CATTGDRGATNEKLFF. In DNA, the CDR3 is TGTGCCACCACCGGGGACAGGGGAGCAACTAATGAAAAACTGTTTTTT.

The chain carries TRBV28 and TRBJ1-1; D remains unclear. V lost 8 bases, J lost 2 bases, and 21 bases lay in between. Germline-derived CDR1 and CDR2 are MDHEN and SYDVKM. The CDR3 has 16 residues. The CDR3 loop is CASQGLGAGINTEAFF. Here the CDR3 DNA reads TGTGCCAGCCAAGGCCTGGGCGCGGGAATCAACACTGAAGCTTTCTTT.

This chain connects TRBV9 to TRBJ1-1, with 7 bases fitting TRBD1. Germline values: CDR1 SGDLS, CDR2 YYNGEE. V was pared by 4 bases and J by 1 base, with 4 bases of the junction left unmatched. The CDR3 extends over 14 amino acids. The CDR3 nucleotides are TGTGCCAGCAGCCCCGGGACAGCGAACACTGAAGCTTTCTTT. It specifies CASSPGTANTEAFF.

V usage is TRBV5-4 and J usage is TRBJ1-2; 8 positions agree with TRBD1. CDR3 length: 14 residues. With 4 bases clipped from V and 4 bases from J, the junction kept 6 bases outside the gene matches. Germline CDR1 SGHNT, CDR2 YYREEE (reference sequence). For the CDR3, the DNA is TGTGCCAGCAGCGAGGACAGGGCCCTCTATGGCTACACCTTC. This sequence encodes CASSEDRALYGYTF.

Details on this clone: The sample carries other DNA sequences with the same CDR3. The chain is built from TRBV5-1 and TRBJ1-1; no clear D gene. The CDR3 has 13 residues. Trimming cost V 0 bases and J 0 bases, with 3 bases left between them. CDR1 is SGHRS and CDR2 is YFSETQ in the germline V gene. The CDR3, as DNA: TGCGCCAGCAGCTTGGCAGTGAACACTGAAGCTTTCTTT. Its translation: CASSLAVNTEAFF.

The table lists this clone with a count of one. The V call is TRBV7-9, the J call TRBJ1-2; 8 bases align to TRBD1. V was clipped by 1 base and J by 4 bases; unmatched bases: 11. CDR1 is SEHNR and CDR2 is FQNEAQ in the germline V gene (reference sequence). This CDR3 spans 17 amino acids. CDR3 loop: CASSLDLGDRRLYGYTF. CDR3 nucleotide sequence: TGTGCCAGCAGCTTAGATCTGGGGGACAGGAGACTCTATGGCTACACCTTC.

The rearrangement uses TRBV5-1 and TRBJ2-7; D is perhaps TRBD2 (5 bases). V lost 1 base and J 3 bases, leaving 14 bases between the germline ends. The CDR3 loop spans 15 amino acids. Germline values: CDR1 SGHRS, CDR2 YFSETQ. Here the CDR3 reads CASSLTGDKDYEQYF. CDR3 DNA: TGCGCCAGCAGCTTGACCGGGGATAAGGACTACGAGCAGTACTTC.

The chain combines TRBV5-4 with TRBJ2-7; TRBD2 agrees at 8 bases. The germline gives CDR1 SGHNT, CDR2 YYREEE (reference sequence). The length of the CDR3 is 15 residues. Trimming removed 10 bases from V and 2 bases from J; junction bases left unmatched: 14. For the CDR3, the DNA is TGTGCCTTTACGGGGCCAGCGGGGGTAACCTACGAGCAGTACTTC. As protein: CAFTGPAGVTYEQYF.

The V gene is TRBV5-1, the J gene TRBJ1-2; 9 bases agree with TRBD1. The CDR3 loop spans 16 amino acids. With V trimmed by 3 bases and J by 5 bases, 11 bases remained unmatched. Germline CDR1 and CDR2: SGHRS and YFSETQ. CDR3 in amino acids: CASSSGPGQGDYGYTF. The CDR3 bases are TGCGCCAGCAGCTCGGGACCGGGACAGGGAGATTATGGCTACACCTTC.

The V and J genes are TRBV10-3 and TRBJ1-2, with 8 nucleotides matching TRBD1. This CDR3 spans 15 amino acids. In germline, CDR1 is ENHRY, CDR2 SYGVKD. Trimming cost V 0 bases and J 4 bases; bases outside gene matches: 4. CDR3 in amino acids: CAISESNTGGYGYTF. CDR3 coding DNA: TGTGCCATCAGTGAGTCGAATACAGGGGGCTATGGCTACACCTTC.

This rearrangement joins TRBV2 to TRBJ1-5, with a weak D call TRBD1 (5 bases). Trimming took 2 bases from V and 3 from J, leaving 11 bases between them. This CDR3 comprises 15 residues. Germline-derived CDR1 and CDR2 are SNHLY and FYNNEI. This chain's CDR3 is CASSESDSLNQPQHF. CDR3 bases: TGTGCCAGCAGTGAATCCGACAGTCTCAATCAGCCCCAGCATTTT.

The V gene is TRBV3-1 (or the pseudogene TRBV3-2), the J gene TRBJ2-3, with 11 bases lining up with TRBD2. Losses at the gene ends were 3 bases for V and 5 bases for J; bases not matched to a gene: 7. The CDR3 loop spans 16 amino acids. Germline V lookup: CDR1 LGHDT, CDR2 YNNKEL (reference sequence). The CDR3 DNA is TGTGCCAGCAGCCATGATATAGCGGGGGGGCGAGATACGCAGTATTTT. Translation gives CASSHDIAGGRDTQYF.

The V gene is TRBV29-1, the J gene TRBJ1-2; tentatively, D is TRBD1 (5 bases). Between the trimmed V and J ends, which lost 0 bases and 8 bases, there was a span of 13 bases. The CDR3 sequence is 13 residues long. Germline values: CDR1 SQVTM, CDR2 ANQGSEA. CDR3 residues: CSVEDGRARGYTF. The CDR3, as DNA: TGCAGCGTTGAAGACGGCAGGGCTCGGGGCTACACCTTC.

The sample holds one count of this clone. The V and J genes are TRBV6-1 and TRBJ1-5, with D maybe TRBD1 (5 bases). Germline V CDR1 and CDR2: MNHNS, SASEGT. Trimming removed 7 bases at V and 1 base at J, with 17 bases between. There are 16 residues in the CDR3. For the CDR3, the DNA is TGTGCCAGCATCGAAGCGGACACCTTGAGCAATCAGCCCCAGCATTTT. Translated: CASIEADTLSNQPQHF.

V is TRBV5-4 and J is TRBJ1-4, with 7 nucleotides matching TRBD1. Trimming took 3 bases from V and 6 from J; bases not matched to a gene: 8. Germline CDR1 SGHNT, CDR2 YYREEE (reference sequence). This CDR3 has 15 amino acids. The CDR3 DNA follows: TGTGCCAGCAGCTCACGCCCCACAGGGGATGAAAAACTGTTTTTT. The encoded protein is CASSSRPTGDEKLFF.

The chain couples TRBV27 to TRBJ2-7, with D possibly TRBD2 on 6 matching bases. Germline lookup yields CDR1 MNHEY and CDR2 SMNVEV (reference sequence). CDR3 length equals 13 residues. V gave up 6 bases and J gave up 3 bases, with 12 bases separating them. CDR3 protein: CASSYREHYEQYF. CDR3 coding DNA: TGTGCCAGCAGCTACCGGGAGCACTACGAGCAGTACTTC.

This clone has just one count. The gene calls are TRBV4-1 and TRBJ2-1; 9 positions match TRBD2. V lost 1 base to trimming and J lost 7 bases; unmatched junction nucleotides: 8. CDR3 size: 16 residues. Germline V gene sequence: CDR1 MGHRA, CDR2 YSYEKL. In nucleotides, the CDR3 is TGCGCCAGCAGCCAAGTGGGGACTAGCAGCGGGAATGAGCAGTTCTTC. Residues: CASSQVGTSSGNEQFF.